Listed below are T cell receptor beta chains from one sample, sequenced in a study of human T cells and chemical hapten exposure. Via MiXCR, TCRdb re-called the RACE reads, giving one row per CDR3 protein. This table has roughly 260,000 distinct CDR3 sequences, about 8.6% appearing once. The sequenced sample was whole blood, obtained in connection with sensitization to the hapten diphenylcyclopropenone (DPC). These receptors came from a woman aged 40 to 49 with alopecia areata. Some clones in this sample may be carry-over from other donors' samples. CDR3s include the opening cysteine and the closing phenylalanine or tryptophan. The order of the fields is D gene, J gene, V gene, CDR3 protein. The D gene is left open where the match is weak.

NA,TRBJ2-7,TRBV10-3,CAIREPDLENHPYEQYF
NA,TRBJ2-1,TRBV28,CASSPPGTYNEQFF
TRBD1,TRBJ2-4,TRBV12-3/TRBV12-4,CASSNGYRGFRDIQYF
TRBD2,TRBJ2-2,TRBV10-2,CASLAGGGTGELFF
TRBD2,TRBJ2-7,TRBV20-1,CSARDRDSGSPYTYEQYF
TRBD1,TRBJ2-1,TRBV7-2,CASSLVGTGANEQFF
NA,TRBJ2-1,TRBV6-5,CASSLTPRRGTSAVDEQFF
NA,TRBJ1-1,TRBV29-1,CTLQDMAIGTSREAFF
NA,TRBJ2-3,TRBV29-1,CISPRDLWTDTQYF
NA,TRBJ2-3,TRBV12-3/TRBV12-4,CASSGYSVSDTQYF
TRBD2,TRBJ2-1,TRBV5-1,CASSDTSGSGDEQFF
TRBD2,TRBJ2-3,TRBV7-2,CASSFSGGDTQYF
NA,TRBJ2-1,TRBV7-2,CASSSQVGGGNEQFF
NA,TRBJ2-1,TRBV5-5,CASSLVSGNEQFF
TRBD2,TRBJ2-2,TRBV7-2,CASSYPGLAGAGELFF
NA,TRBJ1-6,TRBV6-5,CASSSPSTSSYNSPLHF
NA,TRBJ2-5,TRBV18,CASSPFSGPSLETQYF
TRBD1,TRBJ1-5,TRBV2,CASSGPGQGGQPQHF
NA,TRBJ1-5,TRBV15,CATSRGADLWRQPQHF
NA,TRBJ2-3,TRBV7-2,CASSLVLAGRATQYF
NA,TRBJ1-2,TRBV7-2,CASSLGGGRYGYTF
NA,TRBJ2-1,TRBV5-6,CASRKPASTSNYNEQFF
NA,TRBJ2-2,TRBV20-1,CSARPGRNTGELFF
TRBD2,TRBJ2-3,TRBV7-9,CASTHTAGTSGTDTQYF
NA,TRBJ2-2,TRBV11-3,CASSTRQNTGELFF
NA,TRBJ1-2,TRBV29-1,CSVVLNYGYTF
TRBD1,TRBJ2-5,TRBV12-3/TRBV12-4,CASSTDRGGQETQYF
NA,TRBJ2-3,TRBV3-1,CASSPDGAGLFTDTQYF
TRBD2,TRBJ2-7,TRBV7-9,CASSSGLAGGPGYEQYF
NA,TRBJ1-5,TRBV6-2/TRBV6-3,CASVRDSGNQPQHF
TRBD1,TRBJ2-5,TRBV6-2/TRBV6-3,CASSRDREETQYF
TRBD1,TRBJ2-5,TRBV20-1,CSAGILGQVQETQYF
NA,TRBJ2-6,TRBV7-2,CASSLRRGRSGANVLTF